This T cell receptor beta chain was retrieved from a study of cytomegalovirus exposure and HLA in healthy donors. Study in general: The approximately 110 validation repertoires used a platform that matched the one used for the approximately 700 first-cohort repertoires, as a later analysis reported.

V lost 2 bases to trimming and J lost 10 bases; unmatched junction nucleotides: 11. The germline CDR1 and CDR2 sequences are SGDLS and YYNGEE. The CDR3 is 14 amino acids. With respect to this clone: The antigen is undetermined.

Using immunoSEQ multiplex PCR, the repertoire was profiled, and TCRdb retains in-frame clones only, with some absent. Among 150,000 to 250,000 clones listed, around 84% were seen once. General study findings and limits: The authors enumerated over 150 TCR beta chains as linked to cytomegalovirus. The authors confirmed in vitro that three CMV-associated chains were specific for CMV antigens. Per published reports, the classifier diagnosed cytomegalovirus status with high specificity and sensitivity.

The sequence was obtained from a woman aged 30 to 39 in good health and CMV-seropositive. The sequenced sample consisted of PBMCs. The V gene is TRBV9, the J gene TRBJ1-2, with 7 bases matching TRBD1. The CDR3: CASSVTGGGLAYTF. In DNA, the CDR3 is TGTGCCAGCAGCGTGACGGGAGGGGGCTTAGCCTACACCTTC.